Shown below are 9 T cell receptor beta chains from a single sample sequenced in a study of cytomegalovirus exposure and HLA in healthy donors. Use of 60 Vbeta and 13 Jbeta primers characterized the PCR. Assay: immunoSEQ multiplex PCR; the TCRdb copy retains only in-frame clones and omits some. Among about 180,000 clones listed, approximately 80% were seen once. Sequencing was done on a sample of PBMCs. All receptors come from a man younger than 30 in good health and CMV-seronegative.

The J gene is TRBJ1-1, the V gene TRBV10-3; 9 bases line up with TRBD1. J lost 1 base, V lost 0 bases, and 3 bases had no gene match. The V gene's germline CDR1 is ENHRY and CDR2 SYGVKD. The CDR3 is 16 residues long. DNA for the CDR3: TGTGCCATCAGTGAGTCACAGGGGGCCGGGAACACTGAAGCTTTCTTT. This encodes CAISESQGAGNTEAFF.

V is TRBV7-2 and J is TRBJ2-5; weak D call: TRBD1 (6 bases). Germline-derived CDR1 and CDR2 are SGHTA and FQGNSA. V shed 3 bases and J shed 5 bases, with 13 bases lying between them. The CDR3 runs to 14 residues. CDR3 loop: CASSFSGAWETQYF. The CDR3 region has the DNA TGTGCCAGCAGCTTCTCAGGGGCCTGGGAGACCCAGTACTTC.

This clone appeared once. The chain is built from TRBV4-2 and TRBJ2-7; 7 nucleotides align to TRBD2. The CDR3 is 16 amino acids. The J segment lost 2 bases and the V segment lost 0 bases, leaving 7 bases of the junction unmatched. Germline V gives CDR1 LGHNA, CDR2 YNFKEQ. CDR3 sequence (DNA): TGTGCCAGCAGCCAAGACCTCGGGGGGTCGACCTACGAGCAGTACTTC. This gives the protein CASSQDLGGSTYEQYF.

The V and J genes are TRBV19 and TRBJ2-2; 8 bases align to TRBD2. Trimming removed 3 bases from V and 9 bases from J; junction bases left unmatched: 3. CDR3 length equals 13 residues. The germline CDR1 and CDR2 sequences are LNHDA and SQIVND (reference sequence). CDR3 bases: TGTGCCAGTAGTATCCGACTAGCGAGGGAGCTGTTTTTT. This gives the protein CASSIRLARELFF. The full variable domain, with the rest looked up from reference TRBV19 and TRBJ2-2, is DGGITQSPKYLFRKEGQNVTLSCEQNLNHDAMYWYRQDPGQGLRLIYYSQIVNDFQKGDIAEGYSVSREKKESFPLTVTSAQKNPTAFYLCASSIRLARELFFGEGSRLTVL.

This chain uses TRBV5-1 with TRBJ2-2, with 9 nucleotides matching TRBD1. With V trimmed by 5 bases and J by 6 bases, 8 bases remained unmatched. Germline V gene lookup returns CDR1 SGHRS and CDR2 YFSETQ. This CDR3 has 15 residues. The CDR3 protein is CASSQGTGFPGELFF. In DNA form, the CDR3 reads TGCGCCAGCAGTCAAGGGACAGGGTTTCCCGGGGAGCTGTTTTTT.

The rearrangement uses TRBV7-2 and TRBJ2-5; D may be TRBD1 (5 bases). The CDR3 extends over 16 amino acids. CDR1 SGHTA and CDR2 FQGNSA come from the germline V gene. V shed 1 base and J shed 5 bases, with 17 bases lying between them. The CDR3 nucleotides are TGTGCCAGCAGCTTAGAAGTTGGCAGGGTAGGGGAGACCCAGTACTTC. The encoded protein is CASSLEVGRVGETQYF.

V gene TRBV18 combines with J gene TRBJ1-5, with 8 bases lining up with TRBD1. J was trimmed by 2 bases and V by 5 bases; bases with no gene match: 2. Germline lookup yields CDR1 KGHSH and CDR2 LQKENI. The CDR3 length is 14 residues. CDR3 nucleotides: TGTGCCAGCTCATCGGGACAGGGCAATCAGCCCCAGCATTTT. Its translation: CASSSGQGNQPQHF.

This sequence joins TRBV19 and TRBJ2-6; D remains ambiguous. V lost 4 bases and J lost 2, with 3 bases in between. The V gene's germline CDR1 is LNHDA and CDR2 SQIVND (reference sequence). The CDR3 length is 13 residues. CDR3 bases: TGTGCCAGTAGTAATACTGGGGCCAACGTCCTGACTTTC. Translation: CASSNTGANVLTF. Variable domain in full (rest from reference TRBV19 and TRBJ2-6): DGGITQSPKYLFRKEGQNVTLSCEQNLNHDAMYWYRQDPGQGLRLIYYSQIVNDFQKGDIAEGYSVSREKKESFPLTVTSAQKNPTAFYLCASSNTGANVLTFGAGSRLTVL.

This sequence joins TRBV28 and TRBJ1-2; D remains ambiguous. CDR3 length equals 14 residues. The V and J ends lost 3 bases and 7 bases respectively, with 15 bases between them. Germline V gene sequence: CDR1 MDHEN, CDR2 SYDVKM. Here the CDR3 reads CASSFRERVFGYTF. The DNA for the CDR3 is TGTGCCAGCAGTTTTCGGGAAAGGGTCTTTGGCTACACCTTC.